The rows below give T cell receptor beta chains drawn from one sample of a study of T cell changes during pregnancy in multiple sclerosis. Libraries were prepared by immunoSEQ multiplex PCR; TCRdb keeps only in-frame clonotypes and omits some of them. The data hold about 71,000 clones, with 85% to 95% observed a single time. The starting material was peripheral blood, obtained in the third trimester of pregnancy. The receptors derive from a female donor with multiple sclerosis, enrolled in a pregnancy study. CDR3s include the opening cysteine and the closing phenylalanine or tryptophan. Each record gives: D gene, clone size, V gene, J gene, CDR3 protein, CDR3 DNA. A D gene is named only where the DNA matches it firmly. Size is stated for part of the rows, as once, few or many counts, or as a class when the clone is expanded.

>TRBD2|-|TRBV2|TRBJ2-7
CASRPAGGKFEQYF
TGTGCCAGCCGCCCAGCGGGAGGAAAGTTCGAGCAGTACTTC
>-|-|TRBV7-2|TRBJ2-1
CASSLWDKDNEQFF
TGTGCCAGCAGCTTATGGGACAAAGACAATGAGCAGTTCTTC
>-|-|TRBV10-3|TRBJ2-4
CAISEGRGSNIQYF
TGTGCCATCAGTGAGGGTCGGGGTTCGAACATTCAGTACTTC
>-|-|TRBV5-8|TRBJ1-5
CASSRPGRGQPQHF
TGTGCCAGCAGCCGCCCAGGGCGCGGACAGCCCCAGCATTTT
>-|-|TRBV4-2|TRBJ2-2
CASSNRIFTGELFF
TGTGCCAGCAGCAACAGGATATTCACCGGGGAGCTGTTTTTT
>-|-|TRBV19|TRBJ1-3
CASSMVAESTSGNTIYF
TGTGCCAGTAGTATGGTAGCGGAGTCGACCTCTGGAAACACCATATATTTT
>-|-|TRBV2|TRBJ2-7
CASNTGIGNEQYF
TGTGCCAGCAATACGGGAATAGGCAACGAGCAGTACTTC
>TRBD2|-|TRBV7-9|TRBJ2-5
CASSLGTGGRGQETQYF
TGTGCCAGCAGCTTAGGGACGGGCGGGAGAGGTCAGGAGACCCAGTACTTC
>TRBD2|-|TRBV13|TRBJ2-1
CASSLGLAVSLVDNEQFF
TGTGCCAGCAGCTTAGGGCTAGCGGTGTCCCTCGTGGACAATGAGCAGTTCTTC
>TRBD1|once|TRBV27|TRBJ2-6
CASSHLILSGTGVGGANVLTF
TGTGCCAGCAGTCATCTAATATTGTCAGGGACAGGGGTTGGTGGGGCCAACGTCCTGACTTTC
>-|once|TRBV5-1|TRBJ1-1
CASSPTGGSVTEAFF
TGCGCCAGCAGCCCCACGGGGGGGTCAGTCACTGAAGCTTTCTTT
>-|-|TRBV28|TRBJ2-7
CASSYRLGGVSYEQYF
TGTGCCAGCAGCTATCGGCTTGGGGGCGTGAGCTACGAGCAGTACTTC
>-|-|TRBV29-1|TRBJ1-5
CSVGDTSNQPQHF
TGCAGCGTTGGGGACACTAGCAATCAGCCCCAGCATTTT
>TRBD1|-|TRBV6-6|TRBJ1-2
CASSGQARYGYTF
TGTGCCAGCAGTGGACAGGCACGCTATGGCTACACCTTC
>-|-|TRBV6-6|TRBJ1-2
CASSYAPGYGYTF
TGTGCCAGCAGTTACGCCCCCGGCTATGGCTACACCTTC
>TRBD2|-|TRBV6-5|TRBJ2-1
CASSSTSGGWDEQFF
TGTGCCAGCAGTTCGACTAGCGGGGGTTGGGATGAGCAGTTCTTC
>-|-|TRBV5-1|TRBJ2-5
CASTPQMQETQYF
TGCGCCAGCACTCCTCAGATGCAAGAGACCCAGTACTTC
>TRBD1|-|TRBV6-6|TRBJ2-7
CASSGTGGTYEQYF
TGTGCCAGCAGTGGAACAGGGGGGACCTACGAGCAGTACTTC
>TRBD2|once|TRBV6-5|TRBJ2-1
CASSSGLAAYNEQFF
TGTGCCAGCAGTTCCGGACTAGCGGCCTACAATGAGCAGTTCTTC
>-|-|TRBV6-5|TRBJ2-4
CASREENIQYF
TGTGCCAGCAGGGAGGAAAACATTCAGTACTTC
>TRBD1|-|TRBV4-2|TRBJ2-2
CASSQGMARGTGGELFF
TGTGCCAGCAGCCAAGGGATGGCCAGGGGGACGGGCGGGGAGCTGTTTTTT
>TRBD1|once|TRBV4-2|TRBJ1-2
CASSQEFRRGNDGYTF
TGTGCCAGCAGCCAAGAGTTCCGCAGGGGGAACGACGGCTACACCTTC
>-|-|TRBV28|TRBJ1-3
CATKTPDSGNTIYF
TGTGCCACCAAGACACCGGACTCTGGAAACACCATATATTTT
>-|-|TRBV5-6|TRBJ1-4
CASSSPDSVFNEKLFF
TGTGCCAGCAGCTCTCCAGACAGCGTCTTTAATGAAAAACTGTTTTTT
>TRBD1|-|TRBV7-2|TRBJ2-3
CASSYPGQTDTQYF
TGTGCCAGCAGCTACCCGGGACAGACAGATACGCAGTATTTT
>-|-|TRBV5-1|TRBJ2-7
CASSLSSGFSYEQYF
TGCGCCAGCAGCTTGAGTAGCGGCTTTTCCTACGAGCAGTACTTC
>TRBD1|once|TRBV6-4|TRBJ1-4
CASSDAAGTGNEKLFF
TGTGCCAGCAGTGACGCCGCCGGGACAGGTAATGAAAAACTGTTTTTT
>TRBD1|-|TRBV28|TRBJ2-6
CASSPRGQGNSGANVLTF
TGTGCCAGCAGTCCGCGCGGACAGGGAAACTCTGGGGCCAACGTCCTGACTTTC
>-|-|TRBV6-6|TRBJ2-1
CASREGDEQFF
TGTGCCAGCAGAGAGGGGGATGAGCAGTTCTTC
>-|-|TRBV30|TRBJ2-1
CAWSPQYNEQFF
TGTGCCTGGTCCCCACAGTACAATGAGCAGTTCTTC
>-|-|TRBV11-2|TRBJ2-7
CASSYGTNSYEQYF
TGTGCCAGCAGCTACGGGACAAACTCCTACGAGCAGTACTTC
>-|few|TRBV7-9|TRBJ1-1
CASRRGVNTEAFF
TGTGCCAGCAGACGCGGGGTGAACACTGAAGCTTTCTTT
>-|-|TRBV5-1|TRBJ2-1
CASSPDTPSYNEQFF
TGCGCCAGCAGCCCGGACACACCATCCTACAATGAGCAGTTCTTC
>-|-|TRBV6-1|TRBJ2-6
CTGEVTGANVLTF
TGTACCGGGGAGGTAACCGGGGCCAACGTCCTGACTTTC
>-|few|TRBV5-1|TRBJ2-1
CASSAGHNEQFF
TGCGCCAGCAGCGCCGGTCACAATGAGCAGTTCTTC
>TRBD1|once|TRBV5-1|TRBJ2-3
CASSLGQGAIDTQYF
TGCGCCAGCAGCTTGGGACAGGGGGCTATAGATACGCAGTATTTT
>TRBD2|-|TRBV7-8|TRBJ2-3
CASSPGTSGRNTDTQYF
TGTGCCAGCAGCCCGGGGACTAGCGGGAGGAACACAGATACGCAGTATTTT
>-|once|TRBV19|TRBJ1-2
CASSMAGYDGYTF
TGTGCCAGTAGTATGGCAGGTTACGATGGCTACACCTTC
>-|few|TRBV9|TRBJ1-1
CASSVDTGSLEAFF
TGTGCCAGCAGCGTAGATACAGGGAGTCTTGAAGCTTTCTTT